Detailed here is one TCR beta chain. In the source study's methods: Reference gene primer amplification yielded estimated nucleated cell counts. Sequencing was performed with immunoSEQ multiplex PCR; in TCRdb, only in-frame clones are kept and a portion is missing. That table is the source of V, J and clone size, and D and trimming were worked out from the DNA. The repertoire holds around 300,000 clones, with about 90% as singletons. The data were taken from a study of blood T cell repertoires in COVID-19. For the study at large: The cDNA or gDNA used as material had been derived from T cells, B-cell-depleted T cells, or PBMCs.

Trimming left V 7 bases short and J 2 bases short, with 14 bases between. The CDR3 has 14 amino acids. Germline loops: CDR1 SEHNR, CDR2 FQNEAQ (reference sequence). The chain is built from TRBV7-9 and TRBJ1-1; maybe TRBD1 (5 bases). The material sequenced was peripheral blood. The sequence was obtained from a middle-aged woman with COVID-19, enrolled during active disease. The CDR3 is CASTKGQGNTEAFF. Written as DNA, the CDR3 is TGTGCCAGCACCAAGGGGCAGGGAAACACTGAAGCTTTCTTT.